The 12 T cell receptor beta chains presented below share a single source sample, sequenced in a study of tissue T cells after allogeneic stem cell transplantation. The assay was immunoSEQ multiplex PCR, and TCRdb's table has in-frame clones only and misses some. The data hold 4,300 or so clones, with around 78% observed a single time. Adult allogeneic hematopoietic cell transplant recipients with steroid-refractory graft-versus-host disease were prospectively enrolled for research autopsy. This specimen was esophageal tissue, taken at autopsy. Receptor source: a male patient at least 60 years old with steroid-refractory graft-versus-host disease after an allogeneic stem cell transplant. Some T cells may originate from the graft donor.

This rearrangement joins TRBV13 to TRBJ2-7; TRBD1 agrees at 8 bases. The V segment lost 3 bases and the J segment 6 bases; nucleotides outside the gene matches: 4. The CDR3 contains 13 residues. CDR1 is PRHDT and CDR2 is FYEKMQ in the germline V gene (reference sequence). The CDR3 spells CASSFRGRGEQYF. The CDR3 nucleotides are TGTGCCAGCAGCTTCAGGGGGCGCGGCGAGCAGTACTTC.

The chain uses TRBV7-6 and TRBJ2-1; tentatively, D is TRBD2 (6 bases). The CDR3 totals 17 residues. Trimming shortened V by 1 base and J by 0 bases, and 13 bases separated the two germline ends. Germline lookup yields CDR1 SGHVS and CDR2 FNYEAQ. The CDR3, as DNA: TGTGCCAGCAGCTTAGGTGGCGGGGTGAGCTCCTACAATGAGCAGTTCTTC. Translated: CASSLGGGVSSYNEQFF. Filled out from reference TRBV7-6 and TRBJ2-1, the complete variable domain reads GAGVSQSPRYKVTKRGQDVALRCDPISGHVSLYWYRQALGQGPEFLTYFNYEAQQDKSGLPNDRFSAERPEGSISTLTIQRTEQRDSAMYRCASSLGGGVSSYNEQFFGPGTRLTVL.

The chain combines TRBV5-6 with TRBJ1-2; possible D gene TRBD1, 5 bases. Trimming left V 4 bases short and J 4 bases short, with 11 bases between. The CDR3 loop spans 13 amino acids. Germline CDR1 and CDR2: SGHDT and YYEEEE. This chain's CDR3 is CASSPGGFYGYTF. Written as DNA, the CDR3 is TGTGCCAGCAGCCCCGGGGGATTCTATGGCTACACCTTC.

This clone was counted a single time. The chain uses TRBV7-6 and TRBJ1-3, with D tentatively TRBD1 (5 bases). The CDR3 is 17 residues long. Germline V gene data show CDR1 as SGHVS and CDR2 as FNYEAQ. V lost 0 bases and J 0 bases, leaving 12 bases between the germline ends. The CDR3 nucleotides are TGTGCCAGCAGCTTAGCGACAGTTTTTTACTCTGGAAACACCATATATTTT. Its translation: CASSLATVFYSGNTIYF.

The chain is built from TRBV2 and TRBJ2-3; 13 nucleotides align to TRBD2. The CDR3 runs to 16 residues. With V trimmed by 5 bases and J by 6 bases, 8 bases remained unmatched. CDR1 is SNHLY, CDR2 FYNNEI, per germline. The CDR3 sequence: CASSPLTSGGADTQYF. The CDR3 DNA reads as TGTGCCAGCAGTCCTCTAACTAGCGGGGGGGCGGATACGCAGTATTTT.

This sequence joins TRBV7-9 and TRBJ2-2, with a tentative D call TRBD2 (7 bases). The CDR3 extends over 15 amino acids. With 8 bases removed from V and 0 bases from J, the gap between germline ends came to 13 bases. Per the germline V gene, CDR1 is SEHNR and CDR2 is FQNEAQ (reference sequence). As DNA, the CDR3 is TGTGCCAGCGCGTGGGGGGGCCCGAACACCGGGGAGCTGTTTTTT. Its protein product is CASAWGGPNTGELFF.

DNA for the CDR3: TGTGCCAGCTCACTACAGGGGGTAGGCAATGAGCAGTTCTTC. It is translated as CASSLQGVGNEQFF. The chain joins TRBV18 to TRBJ2-1, with 8 bases identical to TRBD1. In germline, CDR1 is KGHSH, CDR2 LQKENI. The V segment lost 4 bases and the J segment 6 bases; nucleotides outside the gene matches: 5. The CDR3 contains 14 residues.

The V call is TRBV2, the J call TRBJ1-2; tentative D call: TRBD1 (5 bases). Germline CDR1 SNHLY, CDR2 FYNNEI. The CDR3 loop spans 13 amino acids. The ends were cut back, 6 bases at V and 3 bases at J, with 11 bases in the middle. CDR3 coding DNA: TGTGCCAGCAGCGGGGACTTGGACTATGGCTACACCTTC. Translated, it gives CASSGDLDYGYTF.

This sequence joins TRBV5-4 and TRBJ1-4, with 8 positions matching TRBD1. From germline, CDR1 is SGHNT and CDR2 YYREEE (reference sequence). The trim removed 7 bases at V and 5 bases at J, leaving 4 bases unmatched. This CDR3 has 13 amino acids. The CDR3 loop reads CASGQGINEKLFF. The CDR3 coding sequence is TGTGCCAGCGGACAGGGCATCAATGAAAAACTGTTTTTT.

The chain employs TRBV5-4 and TRBJ2-1, with 9 bases matching TRBD2. V lost 4 bases and J lost 9; bases outside the gene matches: 8. From germline, CDR1 is SGHNT and CDR2 YYREEE (reference sequence). This CDR3 spans 14 amino acids. The CDR3 DNA is TGTGCCAGCAGCCTCCGGGCGGGGGGGATTGAGCAGTTCTTC. Amino acids: CASSLRAGGIEQFF.

This chain uses TRBV7-8 with TRBJ1-5, with TRBD1 as a possible D gene (6 bases). The CDR3 is 15 amino acids. Trimming removed 5 bases from V and 5 bases from J, with 16 bases in between. Germline V gene data show CDR1 as SGHVS and CDR2 as FQNEAQ. The CDR3 here is CASSLNGGRHQPQHF. The CDR3 DNA reads TGTGCCAGCAGCCTAAACGGGGGGCGTCATCAGCCCCAGCATTTT.

A few counts support this clone. The chain employs TRBV4-1 and TRBJ1-1; no reliable D call. This CDR3 is 14 amino acids long. The germline V gene has CDR1 MGHRA and CDR2 YSYEKL. V was trimmed by 4 bases and J by 1 base, leaving 10 bases between them. The CDR3 nucleotides are TGCGCCAGCAGCCCCGCGATCGCGAACACTGAAGCTTTCTTT. This codes for CASSPAIANTEAFF.